The 6 T cell receptor beta chains reported below all come from one sample, sequenced in a study of PD-L1 blockade in urothelial cancer. Using immunoSEQ multiplex PCR, the repertoire was profiled, and TCRdb retains in-frame clones only, with some absent. The sample records about 43,000 clones, over 75% being singletons. This sample's time point: pretreatment peripheral blood. The sample was PBMCs, taken around atezolizumab (anti-PD-L1) treatment. These receptors were obtained from a man aged 55 to 69 with urothelial cancer.

This chain uses TRBV7-2 with TRBJ1-2; TRBD1 is a possible D gene (6 bases). This CDR3 region has 13 residues. V gave up 4 bases and J gave up 7 bases, with 13 bases separating them. Germline lookup yields CDR1 SGHTA and CDR2 FQGNSA. CDR3 sequence reads: CASSSEQGGGYTF. The CDR3 bases are TGTGCCAGCAGCTCAGAACAGGGCGGTGGCTACACCTTC.

This clone has just one count. The V gene is TRBV18, the J gene TRBJ2-5; D not certain. Germline CDR1 reads KGHSH; CDR2 reads LQKENI. V was trimmed by 0 bases and J by 0 bases, leaving 11 bases between them. This CDR3 has 16 residues. The CDR3 bases are TGTGCCAGCTCACCACCGGTAGTAACGTACCAAGAGACCCAGTACTTC. It translates to CASSPPVVTYQETQYF.

V and J are TRBV6-5 and TRBJ1-4; unclear D gene. V gave up 0 bases and J gave up 5 bases, with 13 bases separating them. The germline gives CDR1 MNHEY, CDR2 SVGAGI. This CDR3 comprises 16 residues. The CDR3 loop reads CASSYSSSLINEKLFF. CDR3 DNA sequence: TGTGCCAGCAGTTACTCAAGTAGTTTGATAAATGAAAAACTGTTTTTT.

The V and J genes are TRBV30 and TRBJ1-5; 7 bases align to TRBD1. V lost 2 bases to trimming and J lost 0 bases; unmatched junction nucleotides: 7. The germline V gene encodes CDR1 GTSNPN and CDR2 SVGIG (reference sequence). CDR3 length equals 16 residues. The CDR3, as DNA: TGTGCCTGGAGTTTAGGGGGCGGTGGTAGCAATCAGCCCCAGCATTTT. Its translation is CAWSLGGGGSNQPQHF.

The sample holds a few counts of this clone. In nucleotides, the CDR3 is TGTGCCAGCAGCTTACGGGGTCGATCAGAAGCTTTCTTT. Protein: CASSLRGRSEAFF. The chain combines TRBV7-9 with TRBJ1-1; D unresolved. Trimming cost V 2 bases and J 8 bases, with 12 bases left between them. The CDR3 consists of 13 residues. Germline assignment: CDR1 SEHNR and CDR2 FQNEAQ (reference sequence). Full variable domain (outside the CDR3, taken from reference TRBV7-9 and TRBJ1-1): DTGVSQNPRHKITKRGQNVTFRCDPISEHNRLYWYRQTLGQGPEFLTYFQNEAQLEKSRLLSDRFSAERPKGSFSTLEIQRTEQGDSAMYLCASSLRGRSEAFFGQGTRLTVV.

V usage is TRBV28 and J usage is TRBJ1-2; 12 nucleotides agree with TRBD1. The CDR3 is made up of 15 amino acids. V was pared by 6 bases and J by 8 bases, with 10 bases of the junction left unmatched. Germline V gene data show CDR1 as MDHEN and CDR2 as SYDVKM. CDR3 DNA sequence: TGTGCCAGCAGCCGAAGGGGACAGGGGGCGAAGGGCTACACCTTC. This gives the protein CASSRRGQGAKGYTF.